A selection of T cell receptor beta chains follows, all from one sample in a study of blood T cell repertoires in COVID-19. Sequencing was performed with immunoSEQ multiplex PCR; in TCRdb, only in-frame clones are kept and a portion is missing. The data contain 150,000 to 200,000 clones, 90% to 95% of them singletons. Sequenced input: peripheral blood. These receptors were obtained from a woman in her 50s with acute or convalescent COVID-19. CDR3s include the opening cysteine and the closing phenylalanine or tryptophan. The D gene is left open where the match is weak.

v_gene	j_gene	d_gene	CDR3nt	CDR3aa
TRBV10-3	TRBJ2-7	NA	TGTGCCATCAGTGGGAGGAACTCCTACGAGCAGTACTTC	CAISGRNSYEQYF
TRBV3-1/TRBV3-2	TRBJ1-1	NA	TGTGCCAGCAGCCAAGAGGGAGGGGGTGCTTTCTTT	CASSQEGGGAFF
TRBV6-5	TRBJ1-5	NA	TGTGCCAGCAGGTCTAATAGCAATCAGCCCCAGCATTTT	CASRSNSNQPQHF
TRBV30	TRBJ2-7	NA	TGTGCCTGGAGTGGACGAGGTGGCTATGAGCAGTACTTC	CAWSGRGGYEQYF
TRBV29-1	TRBJ2-6	TRBD1	TGCAGCGCACTTGACAGGGCTGGGGCCAACGTCCTGACTTTC	CSALDRAGANVLTF
TRBV7-9	TRBJ1-1	NA	TGTGCCAGCAGCCTCTGGAACACTGAAGCTTTCTTT	CASSLWNTEAFF
TRBV25-1	TRBJ1-1	TRBD1	TGTGCCAGCAGAGGGGGCGGTGGAACTGAAGCTTTCTTT	CASRGGGGTEAFF
TRBV11-2	TRBJ2-1	NA	TGTGCCAGCAGCCTCCTCGGAGGCAATGAGCAGTTCTTC	CASSLLGGNEQFF
TRBV29-1	TRBJ1-2	TRBD1	TGCAGCGGCAGGGACAGGGATGCTGGCTACACCTTC	CSGRDRDAGYTF
TRBV9	TRBJ1-5	TRBD1	TGTGCCAGCAGCGTAGCTGGACAGGAGCTTCGGCAGCCCCAGCATTTT	CASSVAGQELRQPQHF
TRBV5-1	TRBJ1-5	NA	TGCGCCAGCAGCTTGGTAGGGACATCCCACAATCAGCCCCAGCATTTT	CASSLVGTSHNQPQHF